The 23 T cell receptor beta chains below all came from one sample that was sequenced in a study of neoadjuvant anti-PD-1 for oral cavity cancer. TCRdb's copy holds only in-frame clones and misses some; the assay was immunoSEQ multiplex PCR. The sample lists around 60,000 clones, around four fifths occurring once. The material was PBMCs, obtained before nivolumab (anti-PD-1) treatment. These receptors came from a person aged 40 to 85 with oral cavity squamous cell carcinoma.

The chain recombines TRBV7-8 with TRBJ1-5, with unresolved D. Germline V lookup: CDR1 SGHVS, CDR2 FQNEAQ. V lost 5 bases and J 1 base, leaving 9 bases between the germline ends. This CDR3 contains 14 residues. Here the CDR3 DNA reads TGTGCCAGCAGCGGCTCCATCAGCAATCAGCCCCAGCATTTT. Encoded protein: CASSGSISNQPQHF.

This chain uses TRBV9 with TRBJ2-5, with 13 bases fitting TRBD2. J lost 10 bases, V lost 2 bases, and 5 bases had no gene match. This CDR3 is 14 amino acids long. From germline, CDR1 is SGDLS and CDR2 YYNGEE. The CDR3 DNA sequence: TGTGCCAGCAGCGTCCTCGGGACTAGCGGGGACCAGTACTTC. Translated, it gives CASSVLGTSGDQYF.

The CDR3 reads CASSPREIYMNTEAFF. In nucleotides, the CDR3 is TGTGCCAGCAGCCCCCGGGAGATCTATATGAACACTGAAGCTTTCTTT. The rearrangement joins TRBV5-6 to TRBJ1-1, with D hard to call. CDR1 and CDR2 from the germline V gene are SGHDT and YYEEEE. Trimming took off 4 bases at V and 0 bases at J, with 16 bases between the two ends. CDR3 length: 16 residues.

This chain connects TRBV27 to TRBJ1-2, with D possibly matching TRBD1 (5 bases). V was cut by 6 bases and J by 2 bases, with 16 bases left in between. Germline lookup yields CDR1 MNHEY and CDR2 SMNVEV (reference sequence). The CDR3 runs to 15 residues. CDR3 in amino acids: CASRVQAAQNYGYTF. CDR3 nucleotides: TGTGCCAGCAGAGTACAGGCTGCCCAGAACTATGGCTACACCTTC.

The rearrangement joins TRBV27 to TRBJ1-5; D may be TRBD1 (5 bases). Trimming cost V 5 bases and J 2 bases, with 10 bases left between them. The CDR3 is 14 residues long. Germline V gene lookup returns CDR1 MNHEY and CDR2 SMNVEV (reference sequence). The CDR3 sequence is CASSRGSGNQPQHF. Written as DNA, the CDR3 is TGTGCCAGCAGTCGGGGCAGTGGCAATCAGCCCCAGCATTTT.

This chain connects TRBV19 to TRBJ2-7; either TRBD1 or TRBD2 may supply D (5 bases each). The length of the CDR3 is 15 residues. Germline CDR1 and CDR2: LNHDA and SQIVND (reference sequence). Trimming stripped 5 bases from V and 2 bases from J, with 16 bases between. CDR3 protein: CASSSILGRTYEQYF. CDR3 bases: TGTGCCAGTAGTTCCATCCTGGGACGGACCTACGAGCAGTACTTC.

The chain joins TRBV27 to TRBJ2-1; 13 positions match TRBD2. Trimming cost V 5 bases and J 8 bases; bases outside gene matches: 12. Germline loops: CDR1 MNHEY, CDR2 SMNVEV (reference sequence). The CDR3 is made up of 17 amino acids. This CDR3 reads CASSPGWTSGSPHEQFF. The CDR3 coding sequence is TGTGCCAGCAGTCCGGGATGGACTAGCGGGAGTCCCCATGAGCAGTTCTTC.

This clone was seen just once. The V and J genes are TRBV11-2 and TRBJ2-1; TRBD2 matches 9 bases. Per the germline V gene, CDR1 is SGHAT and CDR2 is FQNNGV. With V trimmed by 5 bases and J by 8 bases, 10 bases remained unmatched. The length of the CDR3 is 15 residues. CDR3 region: CASSPFGTSSDEQFF. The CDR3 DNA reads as TGTGCCAGCAGCCCCTTCGGGACTAGCAGCGATGAGCAGTTCTTC.

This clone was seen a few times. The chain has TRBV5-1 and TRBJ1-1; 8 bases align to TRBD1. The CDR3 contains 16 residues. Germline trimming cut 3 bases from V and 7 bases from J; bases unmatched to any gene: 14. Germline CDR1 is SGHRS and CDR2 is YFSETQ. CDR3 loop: CASSSTGGNVRGEAFF. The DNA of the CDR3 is TGCGCCAGCAGCTCTACAGGGGGGAACGTGAGGGGTGAAGCTTTCTTT. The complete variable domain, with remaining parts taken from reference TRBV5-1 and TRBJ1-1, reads KAGVTQTPRYLIKTRGQQVTLSCSPISGHRSVSWYQQTPGQGLQFLFEYFSETQRNKGNFPGRFSGRQFSNSRSEMNVSTLELGDSALYLCASSSTGGNVRGEAFFGQGTRLTVV.

The CDR3 DNA is TGTGCCAGCAGTTACTATAGGGGTGAGACCCAGTACTTC. As protein: CASSYYRGETQYF. The V and J genes are TRBV6-6 and TRBJ2-5; TRBD1 might be the D (5 bases). The CDR3 has 13 amino acids. Trimming left V 1 base short and J 5 bases short, with 8 bases between. Germline values: CDR1 MNHNY, CDR2 SVGAGI (reference sequence).

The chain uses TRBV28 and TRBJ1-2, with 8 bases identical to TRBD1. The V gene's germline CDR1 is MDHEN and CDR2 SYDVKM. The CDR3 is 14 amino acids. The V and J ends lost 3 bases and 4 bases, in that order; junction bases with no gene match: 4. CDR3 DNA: TGTGCCAGCAGTTTGGCAGGGGGCAGCTATGGCTACACCTTC. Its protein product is CASSLAGGSYGYTF.

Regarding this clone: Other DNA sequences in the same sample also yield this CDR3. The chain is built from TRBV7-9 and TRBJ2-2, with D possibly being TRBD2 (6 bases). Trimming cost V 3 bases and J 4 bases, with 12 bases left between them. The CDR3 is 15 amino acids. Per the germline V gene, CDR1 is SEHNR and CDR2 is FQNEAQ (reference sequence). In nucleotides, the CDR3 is TGTGCCAGCAGCTTTGGAGGGCTGACCACCGGGGAGCTGTTTTTT. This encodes CASSFGGLTTGELFF. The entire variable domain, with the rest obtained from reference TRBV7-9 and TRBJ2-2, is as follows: DTGVSQNPRHKITKRGQNVTFRCDPISEHNRLYWYRQTLGQGPEFLTYFQNEAQLEKSRLLSDRFSAERPKGSFSTLEIQRTEQGDSAMYLCASSFGGLTTGELFFGEGSRLTVL.

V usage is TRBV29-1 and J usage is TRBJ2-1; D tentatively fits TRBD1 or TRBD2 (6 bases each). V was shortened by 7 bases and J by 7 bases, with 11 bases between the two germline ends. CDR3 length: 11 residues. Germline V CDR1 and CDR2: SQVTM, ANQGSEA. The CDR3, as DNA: TGCAGCGCCGGAGGGGGGAATGAGCAGTTCTTC. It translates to CSAGGGNEQFF.

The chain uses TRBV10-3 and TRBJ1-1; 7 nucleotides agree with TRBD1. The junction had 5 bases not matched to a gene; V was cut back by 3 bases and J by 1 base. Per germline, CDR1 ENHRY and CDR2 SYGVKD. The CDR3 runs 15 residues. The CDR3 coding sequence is TGTGCCATCAGTGAACCAGGGACAGAGAACACTGAAGCTTTCTTT. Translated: CAISEPGTENTEAFF.

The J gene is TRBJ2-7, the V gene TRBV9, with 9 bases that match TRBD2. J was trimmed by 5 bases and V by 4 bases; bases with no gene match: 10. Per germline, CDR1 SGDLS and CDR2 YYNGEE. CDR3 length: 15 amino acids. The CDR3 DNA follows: TGTGCCAGCAGCCTCTTAGCGGGAGTGATAGACGAGCAGTACTTC. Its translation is CASSLLAGVIDEQYF.

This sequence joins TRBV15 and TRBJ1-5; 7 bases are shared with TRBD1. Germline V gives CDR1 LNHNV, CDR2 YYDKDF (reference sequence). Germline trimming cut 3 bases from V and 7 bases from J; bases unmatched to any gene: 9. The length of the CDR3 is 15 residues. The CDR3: CATSRSRQGGQPQHF. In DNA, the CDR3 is TGTGCCACCAGCAGGTCCCGACAGGGCGGGCAGCCCCAGCATTTT.

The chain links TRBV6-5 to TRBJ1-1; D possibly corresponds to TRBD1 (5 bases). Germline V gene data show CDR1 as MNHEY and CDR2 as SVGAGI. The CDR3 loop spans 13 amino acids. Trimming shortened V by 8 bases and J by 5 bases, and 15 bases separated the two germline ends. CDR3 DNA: TGTGCCAGCGCCTGGGAACAGGAAACTGAAGCTTTCTTT. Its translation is CASAWEQETEAFF.

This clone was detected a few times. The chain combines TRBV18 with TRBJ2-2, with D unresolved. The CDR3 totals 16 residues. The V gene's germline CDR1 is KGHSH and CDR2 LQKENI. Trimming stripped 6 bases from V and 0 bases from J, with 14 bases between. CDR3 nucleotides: TGTGCCAGCTCCTCACGGAGTATCGCGAACACCGGGGAGCTGTTTTTT. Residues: CASSSRSIANTGELFF.

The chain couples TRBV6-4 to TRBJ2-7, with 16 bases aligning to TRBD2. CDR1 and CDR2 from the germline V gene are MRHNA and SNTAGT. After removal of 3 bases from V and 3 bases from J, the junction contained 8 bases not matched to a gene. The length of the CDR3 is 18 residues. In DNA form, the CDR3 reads TGTGCCAGCAGTGAGGGACTAGCGGGAGGGCCGTTCGGCTACGAGCAGTACTTC. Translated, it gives CASSEGLAGGPFGYEQYF.

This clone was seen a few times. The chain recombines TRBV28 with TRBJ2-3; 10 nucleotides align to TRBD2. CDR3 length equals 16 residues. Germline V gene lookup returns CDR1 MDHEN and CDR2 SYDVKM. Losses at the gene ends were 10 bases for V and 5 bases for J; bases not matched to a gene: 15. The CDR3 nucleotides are TGTGCCACCCTCGGCGGTTCAGCGGGAGGGGGAGATACGCAGTATTTT. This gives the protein CATLGGSAGGGDTQYF. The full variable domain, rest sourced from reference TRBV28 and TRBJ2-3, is DVKVTQSSRYLVKRTGEKVFLECVQDMDHENMFWYRQDPGLGLRLIYFSYDVKMKEKGDIPEGYSVSREKKERFSLILESASTNQTSMYLCATLGGSAGGGDTQYFGPGTRLTVL.

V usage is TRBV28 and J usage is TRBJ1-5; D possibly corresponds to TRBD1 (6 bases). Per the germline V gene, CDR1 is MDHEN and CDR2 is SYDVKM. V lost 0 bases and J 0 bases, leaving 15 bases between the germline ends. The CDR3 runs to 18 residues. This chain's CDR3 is CASSLWAGRGYSNQPQHF. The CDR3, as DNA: TGTGCCAGCAGTTTATGGGCAGGGAGGGGGTATAGCAATCAGCCCCAGCATTTT. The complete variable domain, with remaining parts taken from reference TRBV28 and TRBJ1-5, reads DVKVTQSSRYLVKRTGEKVFLECVQDMDHENMFWYRQDPGLGLRLIYFSYDVKMKEKGDIPEGYSVSREKKERFSLILESASTNQTSMYLCASSLWAGRGYSNQPQHFGDGTRLSIL.

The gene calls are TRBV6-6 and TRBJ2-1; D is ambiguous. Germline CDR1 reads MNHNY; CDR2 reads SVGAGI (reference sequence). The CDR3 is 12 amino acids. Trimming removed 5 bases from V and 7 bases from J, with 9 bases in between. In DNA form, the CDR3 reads TGTGCCAGCAGTCTGAAAGAAAATGAGCAGTTCTTC. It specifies CASSLKENEQFF.

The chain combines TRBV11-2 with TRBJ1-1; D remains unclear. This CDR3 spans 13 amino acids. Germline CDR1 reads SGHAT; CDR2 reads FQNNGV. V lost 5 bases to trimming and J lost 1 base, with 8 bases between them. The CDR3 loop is CASSPQPNTEAFF. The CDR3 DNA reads TGTGCCAGCAGCCCCCAGCCGAACACTGAAGCTTTCTTT.